This T cell receptor beta chain was documented in a study of Graves' ophthalmopathy and Graves' hyperthyroidism. Study details: The study drew peripheral blood at initial diagnosis, before any treatment.

Of note for this clonotype: The antigen remains undetermined.

Serum thyroxine and TRAb, along with clinical symptoms, thyroid ultrasound and orbital computed tomography, were what diagnosis relied on. CDR1 SQVTM and CDR2 ANQGSEA come from the germline V gene. This CDR3 has 13 amino acids. The V and J ends lost 6 bases and 6 bases respectively, with 15 bases between them. Study-level findings and limits: From stable hyperthyroidism, ophthalmopathy was separated by a 13-signature model with just under 90% sensitivity and about 81% specificity. The model's ophthalmopathy progression predictions had approximately 65% sensitivity and over 72% specificity.

Amplification from RNA transcripts yielded the TCR beta CDR3 regions. Amplification began with first-round RT-PCR using HTBI primers, then second-round multiplex PCR was performed. In TCRdb, the multiplex PCR reads were re-called with MiXCR into one record per CDR3 protein. The sample yields around 600,000 distinct CDR3 sequences, approximately 39% seen once. Material for sequencing was peripheral blood. This TCR came from an adult man with Graves' ophthalmopathy. The rearrangement uses TRBV29-1 and TRBJ1-5; TRBD1 is a possible D gene (5 bases). DNA for the CDR3: TGCAGCGTCCCCTTTGGGACGGGTCAGCCCCAGCATTTT. Amino acid sequence: CSVPFGTGQPQHF.